Listed below are T cell receptor beta chains from one sample, sequenced in a study of blood T cell repertoires in COVID-19. Method: immunoSEQ multiplex PCR; TCRdb's copy keeps in-frame clones and lacks some. The table has about 260,000 clones, about 80% seen once. The sample taken for sequencing was peripheral blood. The receptors derive from a woman of 80 years or more with acute or convalescent COVID-19. The CDR3 runs from the conserved cysteine through the conserved F or W. Each record gives: clone size, V gene, D gene, J gene, CDR3 protein, CDR3 DNA. D genes are given only for firm matches. Clone size is given for some rows only: seen once, a few or many times, or a class if the clone is expanded.

-,TRBV24-1,TRBD2,TRBJ2-1,CATSDWGRGGNEQFF,TGTGCCACCAGTGATTGGGGGCGGGGGGGTAATGAGCAGTTCTTC
-,TRBV10-3,TRBD1,TRBJ2-1,CAISPGQGDYNEQFF,TGTGCCATCAGTCCGGGACAGGGGGACTACAATGAGCAGTTCTTC
few,TRBV5-1,-,TRBJ1-2,CASSLYPSNYGYTF,TGCGCCAGCAGCTTGTATCCGAGTAACTATGGCTACACCTTC
-,TRBV5-4,-,TRBJ2-5,CASSFSQETQYF,TGTGCCAGCAGCTTTAGCCAAGAGACCCAGTACTTC
-,TRBV27,-,TRBJ1-1,CASSFVGTLNTEAFF,TGTGCCAGCAGTTTTGTTGGCACCTTGAACACTGAAGCTTTCTTT
-,TRBV29-1,-,TRBJ2-7,CSVDRLGNEQYF,TGCAGCGTTGATCGTCTAGGAAACGAGCAGTACTTC
-,TRBV2,-,TRBJ1-2,CASSDGYGYTF,TGTGCCAGCAGTGACGGCTATGGCTACACCTTC
-,TRBV5-1,TRBD2,TRBJ2-2,CASSLSAGGQTGELFF,TGCGCCAGCAGCTTGTCCGCGGGGGGGCAGACCGGGGAGCTGTTTTTT
-,TRBV19,TRBD1,TRBJ1-1,CASSPRDRGVNTEAFF,TGTGCCAGTAGTCCCCGGGACAGGGGGGTGAACACTGAAGCTTTCTTT
-,TRBV7-2,TRBD2,TRBJ2-1,CASSLDSGSWNEQFF,TGTGCCAGCAGCTTAGATAGCGGGAGCTGGAATGAGCAGTTCTTC